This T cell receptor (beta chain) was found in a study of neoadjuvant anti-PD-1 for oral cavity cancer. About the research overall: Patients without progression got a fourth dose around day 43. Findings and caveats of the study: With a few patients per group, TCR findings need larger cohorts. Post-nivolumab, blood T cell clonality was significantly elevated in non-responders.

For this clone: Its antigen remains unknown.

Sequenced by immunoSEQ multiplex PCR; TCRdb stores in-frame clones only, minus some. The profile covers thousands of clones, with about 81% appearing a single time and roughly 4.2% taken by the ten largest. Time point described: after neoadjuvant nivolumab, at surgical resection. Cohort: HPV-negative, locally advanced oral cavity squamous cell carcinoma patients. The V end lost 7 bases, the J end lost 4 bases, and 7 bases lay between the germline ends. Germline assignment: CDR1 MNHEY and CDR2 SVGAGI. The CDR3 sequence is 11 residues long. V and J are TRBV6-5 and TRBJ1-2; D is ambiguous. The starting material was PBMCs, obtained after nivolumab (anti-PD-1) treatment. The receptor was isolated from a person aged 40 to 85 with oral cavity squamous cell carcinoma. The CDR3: CASIGTYGYTF. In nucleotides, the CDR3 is TGTGCCAGCATCGGCACCTATGGCTACACCTTC.